The 16 T cell receptor beta chains below come from one sample, sequenced in a study of blood T cell repertoires in COVID-19. Sequencing used immunoSEQ multiplex PCR; TCRdb keeps in-frame clones, though not all of them. The sample comprises 450,000 or so clones, approximately 89% of which are singletons, and 1.5% to 1.9% rests with the top ten. Source material: peripheral blood. The receptor source for this set is a woman in her thirties or forties with COVID-19, enrolled during active disease.

This clone was seen only once. The genes are TRBV7-9 and TRBJ2-5; D perhaps matches TRBD2 (5 bases). CDR1 and CDR2 (germline): SEHNR, FQNEAQ (reference sequence). CDR3 size: 16 residues. The V end lost 6 bases, the J end lost 0 bases, and 17 bases lay between the germline ends. CDR3 residues: CASSSFGGQNQETQYF. DNA of the CDR3: TGTGCCAGCAGTTCCTTTGGCGGGCAAAACCAAGAGACCCAGTACTTC.

The V gene is TRBV6-5, the J gene TRBJ1-1; 7 nucleotides line up with TRBD1. The V segment lost 6 bases and the J segment 4 bases; nucleotides outside the gene matches: 2. The CDR3 is 12 amino acids. Per the germline V gene, CDR1 is MNHEY and CDR2 is SVGAGI. The CDR3 loop is CASRQGLTEAFF. The CDR3 DNA follows: TGTGCCAGCAGACAGGGGCTCACTGAAGCTTTCTTT.

The rearrangement links TRBV18 to TRBJ2-1, with D possibly TRBD2 on 6 matching bases. CDR1 and CDR2 (germline): KGHSH, LQKENI. The CDR3 has 14 amino acids. Trimming pared 2 bases from V and 8 bases from J, leaving 13 bases between. CDR3 loop: CASSPLAPGDEQFF. The CDR3 DNA follows: TGTGCCAGCTCACCATTGGCCCCGGGGGATGAGCAGTTCTTC.

The CDR3 sequence is CASSLVGTGPQETQYF. CDR3 bases: TGCGCCAGCAGCTTGGTGGGGACAGGGCCCCAAGAGACCCAGTACTTC. The chain employs TRBV5-1 and TRBJ2-5, with 9 bases aligning to TRBD1. CDR3 length: 16 amino acids. Germline V CDR1 and CDR2: SGHRS, YFSETQ. V trimming: 0 bases; J trimming: 1 base; junction bases outside the gene matches: 4.

As regards this clone: The same CDR3 also results from other DNA sequences found in this sample. The chain uses TRBV7-8 and TRBJ2-2; TRBD2 aligns across 8 bases. Germline assignment: CDR1 SGHVS and CDR2 FQNEAQ. There are 15 residues in the CDR3. Germline trimming cut 3 bases from V and 1 base from J; bases unmatched to any gene: 1. This CDR3 is CASSFSGGNTGELFF. CDR3 bases: TGTGCCAGCAGCTTCAGCGGGGGGAACACCGGGGAGCTGTTTTTT.

This rearrangement joins TRBV3-1 (or the pseudogene TRBV3-2) to TRBJ1-6; no clear D. The CDR3 extends over 17 amino acids. Germline CDR1 and CDR2: LGHDT and YNNKEL (reference sequence). The ends were cut back, 0 bases at V and 4 bases at J, with 13 bases in the middle. This chain's CDR3 is CASSQEIAILYNSPLHF. DNA of the CDR3: TGTGCCAGCAGCCAAGAAATCGCTATACTATATAATTCACCCCTCCACTTT.

This chain joins TRBV6-6 and TRBJ1-2, with D possibly being TRBD1 (5 bases). Trimming pared 5 bases from V and 5 bases from J, leaving 18 bases between. CDR3 length: 15 residues. The germline V gene has CDR1 MNHNY and CDR2 SVGAGI (reference sequence). CDR3 DNA: TGTGCCAGCAGTGAGACCCTGTCAGGGCATTATGGCTACACCTTC. Translated: CASSETLSGHYGYTF.

The chain has TRBV19 and TRBJ2-7; maybe TRBD1 (6 bases). Trimming removed 5 bases at V and 3 bases at J, with 14 bases between. Germline V gene sequence: CDR1 LNHDA, CDR2 SQIVND (reference sequence). The CDR3 length is 14 residues. CDR3 sequence (DNA): TGTGCCAGTAGTTTCAGGGGCGCCTTCTACGAGCAGTACTTC. Translating it yields CASSFRGAFYEQYF.

The genes are TRBV9 and TRBJ2-7; D may be TRBD1 (5 bases). The CDR3 length is 13 residues. With 1 base removed from V and 6 bases from J, the gap between germline ends came to 11 bases. Germline CDR1 reads SGDLS; CDR2 reads YYNGEE. Here the CDR3 DNA reads TGTGCCAGCAGCGTACAGGGCCGCGGCGAGCAGTACTTC. It encodes CASSVQGRGEQYF.

The chain recombines TRBV27 with TRBJ2-1; tentatively, D is TRBD2 (6 bases). Germline V CDR1 and CDR2: MNHEY, SMNVEV (reference sequence). This CDR3 comprises 15 residues. The V and J ends lost 2 bases and 6 bases respectively, with 14 bases between them. The CDR3 sequence is CASSLSGGKSNEQFF. CDR3 DNA: TGTGCCAGCAGTTTAAGTGGGGGGAAGAGCAATGAGCAGTTCTTC.

J is TRBJ1-2 and V is TRBV4-2; D gene uncertain. Trimming cost V 1 base and J 7 bases, with 13 bases left between them. Germline CDR1 is LGHNA and CDR2 is YNFKEQ. There are 14 residues in the CDR3. CDR3 sequence: CASSQVTSGFGYTF. The CDR3 DNA sequence: TGTGCCAGCAGCCAAGTCACTTCCGGGTTTGGCTACACCTTC.

V is TRBV9 and J is TRBJ2-3, with a tentative D call TRBD2 (6 bases). V lost 1 base and J 4 bases, leaving 16 bases between the germline ends. The CDR3 is 16 amino acids. Looked up from germline, CDR1 is SGDLS and CDR2 is YYNGEE. The CDR3 bases are TGTGCCAGCAGCGTAACAGGCTCGGGGGTGGCAGATACGCAGTATTTT. Its protein is CASSVTGSGVADTQYF.

This sequence joins TRBV4-1 and TRBJ1-2, with 7 bases lining up with TRBD1. Trimming at V came to 3 bases and at J to 6 bases, leaving 10 bases not matched to a gene. Germline lookup yields CDR1 MGHRA and CDR2 YSYEKL. CDR3 length: 15 amino acids. The CDR3 is CASSHGDRDFDGYTF. The CDR3 coding sequence is TGCGCCAGCAGCCATGGTGACAGGGATTTCGATGGCTACACCTTC.

The gene calls are TRBV4-3 and TRBJ1-2; the match to TRBD1 covers 8 bases. This CDR3 comprises 14 residues. V gave up 3 bases and J gave up 7 bases; unmatched junction bases: 7. Germline V gives CDR1 LGHNA, CDR2 YSLEER. CDR3 sequence: CASSHRQGTGGYTF. The CDR3 coding sequence is TGCGCCAGCAGCCACAGACAGGGGACCGGTGGCTACACCTTC.

This clone was seen more than once but under ten times. The gene calls are TRBV7-9 and TRBJ1-4, with D unclear. The CDR3 sequence is 12 residues long. Between the trimmed V and J ends, which lost 4 bases and 5 bases, there was a span of 5 bases. Germline CDR1 is SEHNR and CDR2 is FQNEAQ (reference sequence). The CDR3 coding sequence is TGTGCCAGCAGCTCGGGAAATGAAAAACTGTTTTTT. Translating gives CASSSGNEKLFF.

Notes on this clone: This sample includes further DNA sequences coding for the same CDR3. The chain has TRBV28 and TRBJ1-2; weak D call: TRBD1 (5 bases). From germline, CDR1 is MDHEN and CDR2 SYDVKM. V was pared by 2 bases and J by 8 bases, with 9 bases between. There are 12 residues in the CDR3. As DNA, the CDR3 is TGTGCCAGCAGTTTACCAGGGAAGGGCTACACCTTC. As protein: CASSLPGKGYTF.